The 6 T cell receptor beta chains presented below share a single source sample, sequenced in a study of T cells in Graves' hyperthyroidism and ophthalmopathy (dated by TCRdb to the late 2010s). Libraries were constructed by multiplex PCR. Sequencing instrument: Illumina HiSeq 2000. TCR beta CDR3 regions were amplified from RNA transcripts. For the first round of RT-PCR on the TCR CDR3, the HTBI primer set was used together with the Qiagen OneStep RT-PCR kit. The public sequencing data were trimmed at Q25 with fastp and processed into clonotypes with MiXCR by TCRdb, which kept only in-frame beta chains. Identical CDR3 proteins give one entry, which carries the most common genes and DNA. This sample comprises approximately 690,000 distinct CDR3 sequences, around 13% of them detected only once. Of the sample, around 12% is held by the ten largest clones. Input material: blood. The receptors were sampled from a woman aged 45-65 years with Graves' ophthalmopathy.

The V gene is TRBV19, the J gene TRBJ1-5; D possibly corresponds to TRBD1 (5 bases). The CDR3 length is 13 residues. Deletions cut 9 bases from V and 3 bases from J, with 12 bases between. Germline CDR1 and CDR2: LNHDA and SQIVND (reference sequence). The CDR3 loop reads CARGRRDNQPQHF. CDR3 in DNA: TGTGCCAGGGGACGGAGGGACAATCAGCCCCAGCATTTT.

This clonotype was observed many times. The chain uses TRBV7-2 and TRBJ2-3, with TRBD2 as a possible D gene (6 bases). With 5 bases removed from V and 0 bases from J, the gap between germline ends came to 15 bases. CDR1 and CDR2 from the germline V gene are SGHTA and FQGNSA. This CDR3 is built from 16 residues. DNA of the CDR3: TGTGCCAGCAGCCCGGCGGGGCGGGTCAGCACAGATACGCAGTATTTT. Its protein product is CASSPAGRVSTDTQYF.

There are many counts of this clonotype. V is TRBV14 and J is TRBJ2-1, with D perhaps TRBD1 (6 bases). Germline V gene sequence: CDR1 SGHDN, CDR2 FVKESK. Between the trimmed V and J ends, which lost 2 bases and 3 bases, there was a span of 11 bases. The CDR3 runs 15 residues. CDR3: CASSQTGWYYNEQFF. CDR3 in DNA: TGTGCCAGCAGCCAAACAGGGTGGTACTACAATGAGCAGTTCTTC.

This clonotype was picked up one time. This may be a read error: a much more frequent sequence differs by one nucleotide. This sequence joins TRBV6-2 or TRBV6-3 and TRBJ1-1; possibly TRBD1 for D (6 bases). Trimming stripped 5 bases from V and 1 base from J, with 17 bases between. Germline V gene lookup returns CDR1 MNHEY and CDR2 SVGEGT. The CDR3 loop spans 16 amino acids. The CDR3, as DNA: TGTGCCAGCAGTACCGACGAGACAGGAAAGAACACTGAAGCTTTCTTT. Amino acid sequence: CASSTDETGKNTEAFF.

At least ten counts were recorded for this clonotype. The J gene is TRBJ2-7, the V gene TRBV30; the match to TRBD1 covers 9 bases. The CDR3 contains 14 residues. Germline CDR1 reads GTSNPN; CDR2 reads SVGIG (reference sequence). Trimming took 4 bases from V and 5 from J; bases not matched to a gene: 9. CDR3 region: CAWNTGDRANEQYF. The CDR3 DNA sequence: TGTGCCTGGAACACAGGGGACAGGGCGAACGAGCAGTACTTC. Together with reference TRBV30 and TRBJ2-7, the CDR3 gives the full variable domain: SQTIHQWPATLVQPVGSPLSLECTVEGTSNPNLYWYRQAAGRGLQLLFYSVGIGQISSEVPQNLSASRPQDRQFILSSKKLLLSDSGFYLCAWNTGDRANEQYFGPGTRLTVT.

V gene TRBV20-1 combines with J gene TRBJ1-5; tentative D call: TRBD1 (6 bases). The V gene's germline CDR1 is DFQATT and CDR2 SNEGSKA (reference sequence). The CDR3 runs 19 residues. V was clipped by 2 bases and J by 0 bases, with 23 bases between them. DNA of the CDR3: TGCAGTGCTAGACGAGAAGGGGGTTATCGTCCTTATAGCAATCAGCCCCAGCATTTT. Protein: CSARREGGYRPYSNQPQHF.